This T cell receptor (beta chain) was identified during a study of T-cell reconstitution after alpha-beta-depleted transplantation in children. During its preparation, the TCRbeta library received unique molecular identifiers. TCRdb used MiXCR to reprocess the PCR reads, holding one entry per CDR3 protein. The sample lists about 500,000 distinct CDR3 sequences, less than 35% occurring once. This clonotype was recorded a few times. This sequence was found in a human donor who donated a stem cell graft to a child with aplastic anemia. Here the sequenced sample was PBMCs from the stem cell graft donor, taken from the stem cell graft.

The CDR3 loop reads CASSLDRPLNYGTQYF. For the CDR3, the DNA is TGTGCCAGCAGCTTAGACAGGCCTCTCAATTACGGGACCCAGTACTTC. V usage is TRBV11-2 and J usage is TRBJ2-5, with D hard to call. In germline, CDR1 is SGHAT, CDR2 FQNNGV. This CDR3 spans 16 amino acids. V was shortened by 0 bases and J by 7 bases, with 18 bases between the two germline ends.